The TCR beta chain described here comes from a study of Graves' ophthalmopathy and Graves' hyperthyroidism. Amplified material comprised TCR beta CDR3 regions derived from RNA transcripts. The first round was an RT-PCR with HTBI primers, and the second round was a multiplex PCR. TCRdb redid the calling of the multiplex PCR reads with MiXCR, one entry per CDR3 protein. The data show over a million distinct CDR3 sequences, about two fifths seen once. Study-level results: Progression of ophthalmopathy was predicted by the model with 60% to 71% sensitivity and approximately 72% specificity. The majority of expanded thyroid clonotypes above 0.001 frequency also occurred in blood.

In this cohort, patients with other autoimmune diseases, uncontrolled infections, pregnancy or lactation were excluded. The CDR3 totals 11 residues. CDR1 is SQVTM, CDR2 ANQGSEA, per germline. The ends were cut back, 6 bases at V and 4 bases at J, with 9 bases in the middle. This clonotype was seen a handful of times. Its antigen is currently unknown. The gene calls are TRBV29-1 and TRBJ1-1; D unresolved. The receptor's source is an adult man with Graves' hyperthyroidism. Sequencing was performed on peripheral blood or thyroid tissue (not recorded which). CDR3 sequence: CSVRWATEAFF. CDR3 sequence (DNA): TGCAGCGTCCGGTGGGCCACTGAAGCTTTCTTT.